This T cell receptor (beta chain) stems from a study of shared clonotypes between healthy human individuals. An even split of each subset's genomic DNA across several immunoSEQ plates was performed. Template for every sorted-subset replicate PCR totaled 150 to 250 ng DNA, tens of thousands of T cell genomes. Clones were read by immunoSEQ multiplex PCR, and TCRdb kept only the in-frame ones, dropping some. The profile shows more than 1,200,000 clones, about 98.5% of them singletons. Germline CDR1 SGHVS, CDR2 FQNEAQ. V dropped 1 base and J dropped 0 bases, with 4 bases sitting between them. This CDR3 region has 14 residues. This clone has only one observation.

The chain couples TRBV7-8 to TRBJ2-1; D not certain. The TCR sequence derives from a man aged 30-40 years in good health. The sample taken for sequencing was naive CD4+ T cells sorted from blood. Subset of the sample: CD45RA+ positively selected. The CDR3 sequence: CASSLGSSYNEQFF. The DNA for the CDR3 is TGTGCCAGCAGCTTAGGGAGCTCCTACAATGAGCAGTTCTTC.